One TCR beta chain is described in this entry. This CDR3 has 14 amino acids. Germline loops: CDR1 SGHAT, CDR2 FQNNGV. Between the trimmed V and J ends, which lost 0 bases and 3 bases, there was a span of 6 bases. Generated by immunoSEQ multiplex PCR, the TCRdb table keeps only in-frame clones and is missing some. This table has about 140,000 clones, around 83% appearing once. The source of the sample is a study of T cell responses to AZD1222 COVID-19 vaccine. Sequences were derived from peripheral blood, sampled 28 days after the second AZD1222 dose. This sequence joins TRBV11-2 and TRBJ2-1; D is possibly TRBD2 (5 bases). The origin of this receptor is an adult who received the AZD1222 COVID-19 vaccine. The CDR3 DNA is TGTGCCAGCAGCTTAGACCGGGACTACAATGAGCAGTTCTTC. This sequence encodes CASSLDRDYNEQFF.